One TCR beta chain is described in this entry. The CDR3 runs 15 residues. CDR1 SGHNT and CDR2 YYREEE come from the germline V gene (reference sequence). V trimming: 1 base; J trimming: 5 bases; junction bases outside the gene matches: 8. In the authors' workflow: From reference gene primer amplification, estimates of nucleated cell counts were derived. The repertoire was sequenced with immunoSEQ multiplex PCR; TCRdb's copy has only in-frame clones and lacks some. V and J calls and clone size are as listed in that table; D and trimming were resolved from the DNA. The profile shows around 440,000 clones, approximately 88% of them singletons. Seattle enrolled patients during active infection and tracked them longitudinally. The data are from a study of blood T cell repertoires in COVID-19. Study context: Acute and convalescent COVID-19 samples came from the United States, Italy and Spain. T cells, B-cell-depleted T cells, or PBMCs supplied cDNA or gDNA.

The chain employs TRBV5-4 and TRBJ1-2, with TRBD1 matching over 7 bases. The receptor's source is a woman aged 45 to 65 with COVID-19, enrolled during active disease. The sample was peripheral blood. The chain's CDR3 is CASSLPTGVAYGYTF. CDR3 nucleotide sequence: TGTGCCAGCAGCTTGCCCACAGGGGTGGCGTATGGCTACACCTTC.